The 17 T cell receptor beta chains in this list originate from one sample, sequenced in a study of T cell responses to AZD1222 COVID-19 vaccine. The method was immunoSEQ multiplex PCR; TCRdb's version includes in-frame clones alone and lacks a portion of them. This table holds 100,000 to 150,000 clones, 75% to 95% found once. Sequenced here: peripheral blood, sampled 28 days after the second dose of the MenACWY control vaccine. These receptors all stem from an adult who received the MenACWY meningococcal vaccine as a control.

The gene calls are TRBV24-1 and TRBJ2-3, with a possible D match to TRBD1 (6 bases). In germline, CDR1 is KGHDR, CDR2 SFDVKD. V gave up 4 bases and J gave up 0 bases, with 13 bases separating them. This CDR3 comprises 16 residues. CDR3 DNA sequence: TGTGCCACCAGTGACCCGTACAGGGCTAGCACAGATACGCAGTATTTT. It specifies CATSDPYRASTDTQYF.

V gene TRBV28 combines with J gene TRBJ1-6; 9 bases fit TRBD1. Trimming took 6 bases from V and 5 from J; bases not matched to a gene: 8. The length of the CDR3 is 16 residues. Germline V CDR1 and CDR2: MDHEN, SYDVKM. The CDR3 DNA reads as TGTGCCAGCAGCTCTCCGGGACAGGGAAATAATTCACCCCTCCACTTT. It yields the protein CASSSPGQGNNSPLHF.

This chain uses TRBV2 with TRBJ2-7, with TRBD2 matching 8 bases. The ends lost 2 bases at V and 7 bases at J; junction bases unmatched: 13. The germline gives CDR1 SNHLY, CDR2 FYNNEI. This CDR3 spans 16 amino acids. CDR3 sequence: CASSETRGLGEGEQYF. DNA of the CDR3: TGTGCCAGCAGTGAAACGAGGGGACTAGGGGAGGGGGAGCAGTACTTC.

This rearrangement joins TRBV5-1 to TRBJ2-4; possible D gene TRBD2, 5 bases. This CDR3 is built from 13 residues. The V end was cut by 0 bases, the J end by 5 bases, with 6 bases between. CDR1 and CDR2 (germline): SGHRS, YFSETQ. The CDR3 loop is CASSLVGENIQYF. The CDR3 DNA reads TGCGCCAGCAGCTTGGTGGGAGAAAACATTCAGTACTTC.

This chain connects TRBV4-2 to TRBJ1-2; the D is unclear. V was trimmed by 0 bases and J by 4 bases, leaving 21 bases between them. The CDR3 has 18 residues. Germline assignment: CDR1 LGHNA and CDR2 YNFKEQ. The CDR3 loop is CASSQDYSAGSTIYGYTF. The CDR3 DNA is TGTGCCAGCAGCCAAGATTATTCGGCAGGCAGCACCATCTATGGCTACACCTTC.

The chain recombines TRBV5-6 with TRBJ2-1; maybe TRBD2 (6 bases). Germline V gene data show CDR1 as SGHDT and CDR2 as YYEEEE. Trimming took off 3 bases at V and 6 bases at J, with 16 bases between the two ends. This CDR3 spans 15 amino acids. The CDR3 here is CASSSRRARTNEQFF. As DNA, the CDR3 is TGTGCCAGCAGCTCGCGGAGGGCCAGGACCAATGAGCAGTTCTTC. Full variable domain (outside the CDR3, taken from reference TRBV5-6 and TRBJ2-1): DAGVTQSPTHLIKTRGQQVTLRCSPKSGHDTVSWYQQALGQGPQFIFQYYEEEERQRGNFPDRFSGHQFPNYSSELNVNALLLGDSALYLCASSSRRARTNEQFFGPGTRLTVL.

The chain joins TRBV2 to TRBJ1-1; D might be TRBD1 (6 bases). The CDR3 covers 16 residues. Germline CDR1 is SNHLY and CDR2 is FYNNEI. Trimming left V 6 bases short and J 1 base short, with 18 bases between. The CDR3 DNA reads as TGTGCCAGCAGCTACAACCTGGACAGACCGAACACTGAAGCTTTCTTT. Translation: CASSYNLDRPNTEAFF.

The gene calls are TRBV6-1 and TRBJ1-6; no clear D gene. The V and J ends lost 1 base and 7 bases respectively, with 14 bases between them. CDR1 is MNHNS, CDR2 SASEGT, per germline. The CDR3 is made up of 16 amino acids. CDR3 DNA sequence: TGTGCCAGCAGTGAAGGCGAAGGGTTGGGGAATTCACCCCTCCACTTT. Its protein product is CASSEGEGLGNSPLHF.

This chain links TRBV6-5 with TRBJ1-5; tentative D call: TRBD1 (6 bases). Germline assignment: CDR1 MNHEY and CDR2 SVGAGI. With 6 bases removed from V and 2 bases from J, the gap between germline ends came to 11 bases. This CDR3 is built from 14 residues. The CDR3 spells CASRPRTGNQPQHF. The CDR3 DNA reads as TGTGCCAGCAGACCTCGGACAGGCAATCAGCCCCAGCATTTT.

The rearrangement links TRBV6-6 to TRBJ2-6, with D hard to call. This CDR3 is built from 14 residues. V was pared by 6 bases and J by 0 bases, with 6 bases between. Germline values: CDR1 MNHNY, CDR2 SVGAGI (reference sequence). CDR3 sequence reads: CASRGVSGANVLTF. The CDR3 DNA reads as TGTGCCAGCAGGGGCGTCTCTGGGGCCAACGTCCTGACTTTC.

The rearrangement joins TRBV6-4 to TRBJ2-6; TRBD1 matches at 10 bases. The V gene end was trimmed by 8 bases and the J gene end by 3 bases; junction bases not matched to a gene: 1. The CDR3 spans 14 residues. The germline CDR1 and CDR2 sequences are MRHNA and SNTAGT. The CDR3 loop reads CASGTGDGANVLTF. CDR3 nucleotides: TGTGCCAGCGGGACAGGGGATGGGGCCAACGTCCTGACTTTC.

The gene calls are TRBV29-1 and TRBJ1-2; unclear D gene. This CDR3 has 15 amino acids. Trimming stripped 0 bases from V and 4 bases from J, with 15 bases between. CDR1 is SQVTM and CDR2 is ANQGSEA in the germline V gene. The CDR3 DNA reads TGCAGCGTTGAAGATTTAAGGAGGGAAGGCTATGGCTACACCTTC. Its protein is CSVEDLRREGYGYTF.

This rearrangement joins TRBV6-5 to TRBJ2-3; TRBD2 matches 13 bases. The germline CDR1 and CDR2 sequences are MNHEY and SVGAGI. The CDR3 loop spans 14 amino acids. V lost 6 bases to trimming and J lost 6 bases; unmatched junction nucleotides: 3. DNA of the CDR3: TGTGCCAGCAGGGGGACTAGCGGGGAGGATACGCAGTATTTT. Residues: CASRGTSGEDTQYF.

The J gene is TRBJ2-2, the V gene TRBV7-3, with 11 bases identical to TRBD2. In germline, CDR1 is SGHTA, CDR2 FQGTGA. The V segment lost 3 bases and the J segment 1 base; nucleotides outside the gene matches: 4. The CDR3 runs 17 residues. The chain's CDR3 is CASSFSLAGENTGELFF. Written as DNA, the CDR3 is TGTGCCAGCAGCTTTTCACTAGCGGGAGAGAACACCGGGGAGCTGTTTTTT.

V is TRBV28 and J is TRBJ1-1; D unclear. CDR3 length: 10 residues. Trimming removed 8 bases at V and 11 bases at J, with 12 bases between. The germline V gene has CDR1 MDHEN and CDR2 SYDVKM. CDR3 loop: CASSGRSAFF. CDR3 sequence (DNA): TGTGCCAGCTCAGGCCGGAGTGCTTTCTTT.

This sequence joins TRBV11-1 and TRBJ1-1; 8 bases map to TRBD1. This CDR3 spans 16 amino acids. V dropped 4 bases and J dropped 0; count of bases not matched to a gene: 7. Germline V gene lookup returns CDR1 SGHAT and CDR2 FQDESV (reference sequence). The CDR3: CASSSPPGQVNTEAFF. The CDR3 nucleotides are TGTGCCAGCAGCTCACCCCCGGGACAGGTGAACACTGAAGCTTTCTTT.

This clone was recorded only once. The chain carries TRBV19 and TRBJ1-1; D is perhaps TRBD1 (5 bases). This CDR3 region has 12 residues. The V end lost 7 bases, the J end lost 1 base, and 7 bases lay between the germline ends. Germline assignment: CDR1 LNHDA and CDR2 SQIVND (reference sequence). The CDR3 here is CASNDRNTEAFF. The DNA of the CDR3 is TGTGCCAGTAACGACAGGAACACTGAAGCTTTCTTT. The variable domain in full, completed from reference TRBV19 and TRBJ1-1, reads DGGITQSPKYLFRKEGQNVTLSCEQNLNHDAMYWYRQDPGQGLRLIYYSQIVNDFQKGDIAEGYSVSREKKESFPLTVTSAQKNPTAFYLCASNDRNTEAFFGQGTRLTVV.